The clone carrying this T cell receptor (beta chain) has more than one count but fewer than ten. Antigen unknown. Full-length variable regions came from constant-region reverse primers plus semi-nested Nested Universal Primer A PCR. TCRdb recomputed calls from the 5' RACE reads with MiXCR, one row per CDR3 protein. Among several thousand distinct CDR3 sequences listed, 30% to 40% were seen once. Whole-study results and caveats: Greatest tumor Treg TCR overlap was with tumor naive CD4+ cells.

This CDR3 spans 11 amino acids. Trimming pared 5 bases from V and 6 bases from J, leaving 10 bases between. CDR1 and CDR2 from the germline V gene are GTSNPN and SVGIG (reference sequence). The sorted Tregs were CD4+CD25+CD127-/low cells. This sequence originates from a female donor with breast cancer. The V gene is TRBV30, the J gene TRBJ2-5; D possibly matches TRBD1 or TRBD2 (6 bases each). The material sequenced was Tregs sorted from blood. The chain's CDR3 is CAWGGGKTQYF. CDR3 nucleotide sequence: TGTGCCTGGGGAGGGGGAAAGACCCAGTACTTC. The variable domain in full, with the rest retrieved from reference TRBV30 and TRBJ2-5, is SQTIHQWPATLVQPVGSPLSLECTVEGTSNPNLYWYRQAAGRGLQLLFYSVGIGQISSEVPQNLSASRPQDRQFILSSKKLLLSDSGFYLCAWGGGKTQYFGPGTRLLVL.